The T cell receptor (beta chain) under discussion was sequenced for a study of blood T cell repertoires in COVID-19. Turning to the study itself: The origin of the acute and convalescent COVID-19 samples was the United States, Italy and Spain. From T cells, B-cell-depleted T cells, or PBMCs came the material, which was cDNA or gDNA.

CDR3 size: 13 residues. Germline CDR1 and CDR2: SQVTM and ANQGSEA. The V end lost 5 bases, the J end lost 8 bases, and 13 bases lay between the germline ends. The authors' processing: How many nucleated cells were present was estimated from reference gene primer amplification. TCRdb's table, derived via immunoSEQ multiplex PCR, lists solely in-frame clones and lacks some. V, J and clone size were drawn from that table, and D and trimming were deduced from the DNA. The sample holds fewer than 200,000 clones, approximately 87% seen once. The gene calls are TRBV29-1 and TRBJ1-6; tentatively, D is TRBD1 (5 bases). This clonotype was obtained from a middle-aged man with active or convalescent COVID-19. Sequences were obtained from peripheral blood. The DNA for the CDR3 is TGCAGCGTTCAATCCGGGGGAGATTCACCCCTCCACTTT. This translates into CSVQSGGDSPLHF.